Described below is a single T cell receptor beta chain sequence and its context. Its antigen remains unidentified. No base quality values were provided; no much bigger clone lies one nucleotide off. The immunoSEQ Assay, a bias-controlled multiplex PCR, was used to amplify TCRbeta CDR3 regions from genomic DNA. In the paper's pipeline: The number of nucleated cells in each sample was estimated from the amplification of reference gene primers within the assay. To quantify the absolute abundance of each unique TCRbeta CDR3 rearrangement, sequence reads were collapsed and filtered. For each sample, productive Simpson clonality was calculated as the square root of Simpson's diversity index over productive rearrangements. The table comes from immuneACCESS by way of TCRdb, which keeps in-frame sequences with V and J called. Part of the clones is missing from these tables; in studies checked, under half for an unresolved V gene and the rest for unknown reasons. V and J calls and clone size are those listed in that table; D and trimming were worked out from the DNA. Here the sample has some 96,000 clones; 70% to 80% occur a single time. Of the sample, about 12% falls within the top ten clones.

These data belong to a study of blood T cell repertoires in COVID-19 (dated by TCRdb to the early 2020s). Regarding the study in general: The collaborator samples originated in the United States, Italy and Spain and spanned the acute and convalescent phases of COVID-19. The prospective study material was composed of cDNA or gDNA derived from T cells, B-cell-depleted T cells, or PBMCs. Subjects who had been exposed to COVID-19, were actively infected with it, or had recovered from it provided the deeply sampled blood TCRbeta repertoires that made up the dataset. The repertoires were released in a freely available public database meant as a resource for research on the immune response to SARS-CoV-2. Samples came from the ongoing ImmuneRACE study (first 160 participants) plus 1,254 subjects from 6 global collaborators. Nearly every sample came with metadata listing a de-identified subject ID, COVID-19 status, age in years and sex. Where HLA class I and class II types were available, the types were taken from metadata supplied by the sample provider, not from assay-based typing. The paper as a whole reports these results and caveats: The quantity of clinical and demographic metadata differed by source and by participant and was supplied without curation.

Collaborating institutions collected whole blood in K2EDTA tubes following their own protocols. For TCRbeta analysis, collaborators shipped samples as frozen whole blood, isolated PBMCs, or DNA extracted from either of those sample types. The sequence was collected from a woman in her 70s with acute or convalescent COVID-19. The sample consisted of peripheral blood.

The nucleotide sequence is given as TGTGCCAGCAGCTCATACGGGGTCATGAACACTGAAGCTTTCTTT. It encodes CASSSYGVMNTEAFF. The chain links TRBV5-4 with TRBJ1-1, with the identity of the D gene unclear. The CDR3 sequence holds 15 residues, the cysteine and phenylalanine included. Just the 45-base CDR3 DNA is kept, in frame starting at base 1. V is pared back by 3 bases and J by 0 bases, with 12 bases lying between the germline termini. Sequences SGHNT (CDR1) and YYREEE (CDR2) are obtained from the germline V gene (reference sequence).